This T cell receptor beta chain was recorded in a study of cytomegalovirus exposure and HLA in healthy donors. The study's findings and limits: The dataset shows that most TCR sequences were rare, while some public TCRs occurred in many donors.

CDR1 SGHRS and CDR2 YFSETQ come from the germline V gene. This CDR3 contains 11 residues. Between the trimmed V and J ends, which lost 0 bases and 11 bases, there was a span of 6 bases. Primers included in the PCR were 60 Vbeta and 13 Jbeta primers. Using immunoSEQ multiplex PCR, the repertoire was profiled, and TCRdb retains in-frame clones only, with some absent. The sample consists of 200,000 to 250,000 clones, roughly four fifths of them appearing once. As regards this clone: No antigen is known for it.

The genes are TRBV5-1 and TRBJ2-1, with D perhaps TRBD2 (5 bases). The receptor's source is a girl aged 5 to 17 in good health and CMV-seronegative. Sequencing was done on a sample of PBMCs. CDR3 sequence: CASSLATKQFF. DNA for the CDR3: TGCGCCAGCAGCTTGGCGACTAAGCAGTTCTTC.